The text below deals with one TCR beta chain. Antigen specificity is unknown. Germline V gives CDR1 SQVTM, CDR2 ANQGSEA. Between the trimmed V and J ends, which lost 7 bases and 3 bases, there was a span of 15 bases. The CDR3 totals 13 residues. PCR involved 60 Vbeta and 13 Jbeta primers. Clones were sequenced by immunoSEQ multiplex PCR, and TCRdb holds only the in-frame ones, with some missing. The sample holds about 94,000 clones; roughly 8.2% are singletons and the top ten take approximately 2.4%. The data were taken from a study of cytomegalovirus exposure and HLA in healthy donors. Study overall: Earlier findings included more than 95 million unique TCR beta sequences obtained from about 170 million T cells.

Notes on the study in general: Listed as cytomegalovirus-associated were more than 150 TCR beta chains. Rare TCR sequences predominated, though certain public TCRs were found in many donors. For cytomegalovirus status, the classifier reportedly gave diagnoses with high specificity and sensitivity.

The sequencing sample was made of PBMCs. The rearrangement uses TRBV29-1 and TRBJ1-1; tentatively, D is TRBD1 (6 bases). This TCR was recovered from a man in his fifties or sixties in good health and CMV-seronegative. In DNA form, the CDR3 reads TGCAGCGCCTTCACAGGGTCGGACACTGAAGCTTTCTTT. This codes for CSAFTGSDTEAFF. Supplemented by reference TRBV29-1 and TRBJ1-1, the full variable domain reads SAVISQKPSRDICQRGTSLTIQCQVDSQVTMMFWYRQQPGQSLTLIATANQGSEATYESGFVIDKFPISRPNLTFSTLTVSNMSPEDSSIYLCSAFTGSDTEAFFGQGTRLTVV.